This TCR beta chain is from a study of cytomegalovirus exposure and HLA in healthy donors. V dropped 3 bases and J dropped 12; count of bases not matched to a gene: 9. The germline gives CDR1 SGHRS, CDR2 YFSETQ. The CDR3 runs 13 residues. The PCR contained 60 Vbeta and 13 Jbeta primers. Data came from immunoSEQ multiplex PCR; TCRdb stores just in-frame clones and leaves some out. This sample has about 170,000 clones; more than 70% occur once, and the top ten carry about 1.6%. Notes on this clone: The target antigen is unknown.

Study observations and caveats: About 90% or about 30% of the time was how often most TCR beta V segments were productive, according to an earlier analysis. Later analysis demonstrated an association between a missense DCLRE1C variant and TCR beta V- and J-gene trimming. DRB1 had the most TCR associations and HLA-C the fewest, a later analysis found, with rates varying by HLA locus.

The sequenced material came from PBMCs. This receptor was taken from a girl between 5 and 17 years old in good health and CMV-seronegative. The chain uses TRBV5-1 and TRBJ1-2; 9 nucleotides agree with TRBD1. The CDR3 here is CASSSGQGLGHTF. CDR3 bases: TGCGCCAGCAGCTCCGGACAGGGGCTAGGCCACACCTTC.